Listed below are T cell receptor beta chains from one sample, sequenced in a study of blood T cells in healthy people across ages. TCRdb re-called the 5' RACE reads with MiXCR, one entry per CDR3 protein. The sample has about 930,000 distinct CDR3 sequences, 25% to 30% seen once; the top ten hold 9.5% to 13%. These records were also assigned to another study, of T cells of mothers and their children.

Sequenced material: blood. The receptors were sampled from a woman in her 40s in good health. The CDR3 runs from the conserved cysteine through the conserved F or W. Fields, in order: J gene, clone size, V gene, CDR3 protein. A clone size is listed for some rows: how often the clone was seen (once, few, many), or a class if it is expanded.

TRBJ1-1 - TRBV27 CASRQGMSAEAFF
TRBJ1-4 - TRBV5-1 CASSLAGVANEKLFF
TRBJ1-3 - TRBV12-3/TRBV12-4 CASLDGSGGNTIYF
- many TRBV5-1 CASSYSRGSEQYF
TRBJ2-7 many TRBV20-1 CSARRGQGPAYEQYF
TRBJ2-5 many TRBV28 CASSRDRGQETQYF
TRBJ2-3 - TRBV7-2 CASSLLGVGDTQYF
TRBJ1-1 few TRBV28 CASTSNTEAFF
TRBJ2-1 few TRBV20-1 CSAPDISSYNEQFF
TRBJ2-7 many TRBV30 CAWSTRGYEQYF
TRBJ2-7 few TRBV18 CASSEPGLAGTYEQYF
TRBJ1-5 - TRBV20-1 CSANLGQFSNQPQHF
TRBJ1-5 - TRBV2 CASKYRGGQPQHF